This T cell receptor beta chain originates from a study of blood T cell repertoires in COVID-19. About the research overall: PBMCs, B-cell-depleted T cells, or T cells provided the cDNA or gDNA that made up the material.

Generated by immunoSEQ multiplex PCR, the TCRdb table keeps only in-frame clones and is missing some. The sample lists hundreds of thousands of clones; just over 90% were seen once. Study members were between about 18 and 95 years old and lived in 24 US regions. The CDR3 sequence is 13 residues long. Germline CDR1 reads MNHEY; CDR2 reads SVGEGT. Between the trimmed V and J ends, which lost 5 bases and 2 bases, there was a span of 10 bases. J is TRBJ2-7 and V is TRBV6-2 or TRBV6-3; the D is unclear. Material for sequencing was PBMCs or T cells enriched from blood (not recorded which). The TCR was taken from a woman aged 18-29 years who had recovered from COVID-19. The CDR3 loop reads CASSGRRTYEQYF. In DNA form, the CDR3 reads TGTGCCAGCAGTGGGCGACGAACCTACGAGCAGTACTTC.